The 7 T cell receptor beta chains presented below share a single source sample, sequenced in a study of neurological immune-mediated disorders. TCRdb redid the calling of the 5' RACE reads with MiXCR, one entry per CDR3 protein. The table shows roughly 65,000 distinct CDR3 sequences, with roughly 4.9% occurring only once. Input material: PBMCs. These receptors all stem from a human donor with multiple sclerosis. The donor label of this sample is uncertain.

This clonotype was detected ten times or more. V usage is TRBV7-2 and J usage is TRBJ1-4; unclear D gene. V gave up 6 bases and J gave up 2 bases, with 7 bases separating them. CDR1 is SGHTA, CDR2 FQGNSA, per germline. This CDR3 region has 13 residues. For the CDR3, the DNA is TGTGCCAGCAGGGCAGGCACTAATGAAAAACTGTTTTTT. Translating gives CASRAGTNEKLFF.

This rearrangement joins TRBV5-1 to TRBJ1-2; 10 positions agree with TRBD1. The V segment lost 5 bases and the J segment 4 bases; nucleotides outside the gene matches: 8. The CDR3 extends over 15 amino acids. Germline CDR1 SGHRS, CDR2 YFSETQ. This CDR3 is CASSAGTGDPYGYTF. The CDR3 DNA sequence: TGCGCCAGCAGTGCCGGGACAGGGGACCCCTATGGCTACACCTTC.

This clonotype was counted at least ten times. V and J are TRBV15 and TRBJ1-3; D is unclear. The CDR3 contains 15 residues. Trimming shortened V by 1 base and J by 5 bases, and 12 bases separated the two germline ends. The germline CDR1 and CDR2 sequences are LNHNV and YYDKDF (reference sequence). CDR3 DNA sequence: TGTGCCACCAGCAGAGTAACGGCAGTTCGAAACACCATATATTTT. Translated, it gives CATSRVTAVRNTIYF.

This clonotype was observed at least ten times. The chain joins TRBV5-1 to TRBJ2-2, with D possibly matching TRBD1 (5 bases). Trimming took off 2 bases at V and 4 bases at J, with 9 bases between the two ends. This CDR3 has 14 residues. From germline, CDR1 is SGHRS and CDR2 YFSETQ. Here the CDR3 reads CASSLTGSTGELFF. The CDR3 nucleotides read TGCGCCAGCAGCTTAACAGGTAGCACCGGGGAGCTGTTTTTT.

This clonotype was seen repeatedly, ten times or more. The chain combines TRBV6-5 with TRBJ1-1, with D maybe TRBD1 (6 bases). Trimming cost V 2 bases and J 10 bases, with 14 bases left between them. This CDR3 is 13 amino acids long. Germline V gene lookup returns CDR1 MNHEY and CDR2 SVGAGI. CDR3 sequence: CASSYGPEQGAFF. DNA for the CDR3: TGTGCCAGCAGTTACGGGCCCGAACAGGGAGCTTTCTTT.

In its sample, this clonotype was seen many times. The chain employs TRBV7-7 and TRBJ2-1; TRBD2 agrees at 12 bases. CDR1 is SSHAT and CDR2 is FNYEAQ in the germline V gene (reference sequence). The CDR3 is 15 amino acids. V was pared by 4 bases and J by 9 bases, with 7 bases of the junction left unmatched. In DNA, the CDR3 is TGTGCCAGCAGCTCCGTGACTAGCGGGGGAGGTGAGCAGTTCTTC. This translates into CASSSVTSGGGEQFF.

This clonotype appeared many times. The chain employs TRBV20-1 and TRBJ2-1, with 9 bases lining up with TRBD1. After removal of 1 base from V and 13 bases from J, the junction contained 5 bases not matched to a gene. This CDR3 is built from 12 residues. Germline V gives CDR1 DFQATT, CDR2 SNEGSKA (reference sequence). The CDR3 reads CSARADRGIQFF. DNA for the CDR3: TGCAGTGCTAGAGCCGACAGGGGGATTCAGTTCTTC.